This is a list of T cell receptor beta chains from one sample in a study of blood T cell repertoires in COVID-19. Some clones are missing from TCRdb's copy, which holds only in-frame ones; the method was immunoSEQ multiplex PCR. The table has more than 45,000 clones, 85% to 90% seen once. Material: peripheral blood. The origin of the receptors is a man aged 60 to 75 with acute or convalescent COVID-19. CDR3s include the opening cysteine and the closing phenylalanine or tryptophan. A D gene is named only where the DNA matches it firmly. Expanded clones get a size class; other rows say once, few or many, or leave the size out.

>TRBJ1-4|TRBV10-3|.|.
CAISGRQFNEKLFF
TGTGCCATCAGTGGGAGGCAGTTTAATGAAAAACTGTTTTTT
>TRBJ2-7|TRBV6-1|.|TRBD2
CASSDRSGTGGEQYF
TGTGCCAGCAGTGATCGTAGCGGGACCGGGGGGGAGCAGTACTTC
>TRBJ1-5|TRBV30|.|TRBD1
CAWSVPTGGGQPQHF
TGTGCCTGGAGTGTCCCGACAGGGGGCGGTCAGCCCCAGCATTTT
>TRBJ2-5|TRBV7-2|.|TRBD2
CASSTLAGFETQYF
TGTGCCAGCAGTACTCTAGCGGGATTTGAGACCCAGTACTTC
>TRBJ2-3|TRBV5-1|.|.
CASSMGLGADTQYF
TGCGCCAGCAGCATGGGCCTAGGTGCAGATACGCAGTATTTT
>TRBJ2-1|TRBV14|.|TRBD2
CASSQATSGRYGNEQFF
TGTGCCAGCAGCCAAGCGACTAGCGGGAGGTATGGGAATGAGCAGTTCTTC
>TRBJ2-4|TRBV2|.|TRBD1
CASNQDRGLAKNIQYF
TGTGCCAGCAATCAGGACAGGGGATTAGCCAAAAACATTCAGTACTTC
>TRBJ1-5|TRBV19|.|TRBD1
CASRKDRGTNQPQHF
TGTGCCAGTAGGAAAGACAGGGGGACGAATCAGCCCCAGCATTTT
>TRBJ1-5|TRBV3-1/TRBV3-2|few|.
CASAYQGSNQPQHF
TGTGCCAGCGCCTACCAGGGAAGCAATCAGCCCCAGCATTTT
>TRBJ2-3|TRBV6-5|once|.
CASSPPVGGTDTQYF
TGTGCCAGCAGTCCCCCAGTCGGGGGCACAGATACGCAGTATTTT
>TRBJ2-1|TRBV10-3|.|TRBD1
CAMTGGEGEQFF
TGTGCCATGACAGGGGGGGAGGGTGAGCAGTTCTTC
>TRBJ2-7|TRBV3-1/TRBV3-2|.|.
CASSQGLVIEQYF
TGTGCCAGCAGCCAAGGACTAGTGATTGAGCAGTACTTC
>TRBJ2-1|TRBV5-4|.|.
CASSFEGGNEQFF
TGTGCCAGCAGCTTCGAGGGAGGAAATGAGCAGTTCTTC
>TRBJ2-7|TRBV19|.|.
CASSIDGWRGEQYF
TGTGCCAGTAGTATAGATGGTTGGCGCGGCGAGCAGTACTTC
>TRBJ2-1|TRBV7-9|once|TRBD2
CASSLRLAGGGEQFF
TGTGCCAGCAGCTTAAGGCTAGCGGGAGGTGGGGAGCAGTTCTTC
>TRBJ1-1|TRBV7-9|few|.
CASSSSQGFEAFF
TGTGCCAGCAGCAGCTCACAGGGATTCGAAGCTTTCTTT
>TRBJ1-1|TRBV30|.|.
CAWGGRTAGGTEAFF
TGTGCCTGGGGCGGCCGGACGGCGGGGGGGACTGAAGCTTTCTTT
>TRBJ1-2|TRBV20-1|.|.
CSATKGGWGTF
TGCAGTGCGACTAAAGGGGGTTGGGGCACCTTC
>TRBJ1-1|TRBV29-1|.|TRBD1
CSGTTGLGTEAFF
TGCAGCGGTACGACAGGGTTGGGCACTGAAGCTTTCTTT
>TRBJ1-2|TRBV30|once|.
CAWSSTRVAYGYTF
TGTGCCTGGAGTTCAACCCGTGTGGCCTATGGCTACACCTTC
>TRBJ2-1|TRBV4-1|.|.
CASSLALQGRNEQFF
TGCGCCAGCAGCCTTGCCTTGCAGGGTAGAAATGAGCAGTTCTTC
>TRBJ1-2|TRBV5-1|.|.
CASSLTTGFYGYTF
TGCGCCAGCAGCTTGACAACAGGGTTCTATGGCTACACCTTC
>TRBJ1-5|TRBV2|.|TRBD1
CASSGGRGPNQPQHF
TGTGCCAGCAGTGGTGGCAGGGGGCCGAATCAGCCCCAGCATTTT
>TRBJ2-7|TRBV3-1/TRBV3-2|.|.
CASSQGVRAGRGEQYF
TGTGCCAGCAGCCAAGGGGTTCGGGCAGGTCGGGGCGAGCAGTACTTC
>TRBJ1-4|TRBV5-1|.|.
CASSERASRNEKLFF
TGCGCCAGCAGCGAGAGGGCTTCTCGAAATGAAAAACTGTTTTTT
>TRBJ2-1|TRBV7-2|.|TRBD2
CASSLVTSGRGEQFF
TGTGCCAGCAGCTTAGTTACTAGCGGGAGGGGTGAGCAGTTCTTC
>TRBJ2-7|TRBV15|.|TRBD1
CATSTDRGPYEQYF
TGTGCCACCAGTACGGACAGGGGACCCTACGAGCAGTACTTC
>TRBJ1-2|TRBV5-1|.|TRBD1
CASSFLTDRGIYGYTF
TGCGCCAGCAGCTTTCTCACGGACAGGGGGATCTATGGCTACACCTTC
>TRBJ1-5|TRBV6-2/TRBV6-3|.|.
CASSQDQGQPQHF
TGTGCCAGCAGTCAGGATCAAGGTCAGCCCCAGCATTTT
>TRBJ2-3|TRBV6-5|.|TRBD2
CASSYRLAGADTQYF
TGTGCCAGCAGTTACCGACTAGCGGGAGCAGATACGCAGTATTTT
>TRBJ2-2|TRBV7-9|.|TRBD1
CASSQRQGNTGELFF
TGTGCCAGCAGCCAGCGACAGGGAAACACCGGGGAGCTGTTTTTT
>TRBJ1-3|TRBV9|.|.
CASSSTFSGNTIYF
TGTGCCAGCAGCTCCACATTCTCTGGAAACACCATATATTTT
>TRBJ2-7|TRBV14|.|TRBD2
CASSPLNLAGVVAYEQYF
TGTGCCAGCAGCCCCCTCAACCTAGCGGGAGTGGTCGCCTACGAGCAGTACTTC
>TRBJ2-5|TRBV19|.|.
CASSIVGGVETQYF
TGTGCCAGTAGTATAGTTGGGGGCGTGGAGACCCAGTACTTC
>TRBJ1-2|TRBV5-4|.|.
CASSATGMVNGYTF
TGTGCCAGCAGCGCGACAGGCATGGTTAATGGCTACACCTTC
>TRBJ1-3|TRBV18|.|.
CASSLQGYGNTIYF
TGTGCCAGCTCGTTACAGGGTTACGGAAACACCATATATTTT
>TRBJ2-1|TRBV4-1|.|.
CASSQDLQSAKSYNEQFF
TGCGCCAGCAGCCAAGATCTGCAGTCAGCGAAGTCCTACAATGAGCAGTTCTTC
>TRBJ2-7|TRBV5-1|.|TRBD2
CASSLLAGEEFEQYF
TGCGCCAGCAGCTTACTAGCGGGAGAAGAATTCGAGCAGTACTTC
>TRBJ2-5|TRBV3-1/TRBV3-2|once|TRBD2
CASSQVGTSGRETQYF
TGTGCCAGCAGCCAAGTTGGGACTAGCGGGAGAGAGACCCAGTACTTC
>TRBJ1-1|TRBV7-2|.|TRBD1
CASSWDRGNTEAFF
TGTGCCAGCAGCTGGGACAGGGGAAACACTGAAGCTTTCTTT
>TRBJ1-1|TRBV7-2|.|.
CASSLQGTEEEAFF
TGTGCCAGCAGCTTACAGGGAACTGAAGAGGAAGCTTTCTTT
>TRBJ2-1|TRBV7-3|.|.
CASSSTLGLHNEQFF
TGTGCCAGCAGCTCTACCCTGGGCCTCCACAATGAGCAGTTCTTC
>TRBJ2-1|TRBV11-3|.|TRBD2
CASSYRRGGLAGGPNEQFF
TGTGCCAGCAGCTATCGAAGAGGGGGACTAGCGGGAGGGCCCAATGAGCAGTTCTTC